A single sample is the source of the 7 T cell receptor beta chains below, sequenced in a study of molecular identifiers for immune sequencing clone quantification. TCRdb reprocessed the PCR reads with MiXCR, giving one entry per CDR3 protein. Of about 320,000 distinct CDR3 sequences listed, about 22% are singletons. Sequenced input: naive CD8+ T cells from blood, with Jurkat cell RNA spiked in. The subset: FACS-sorted CD8+CD4-CCR7+CD45RA+ naive T cells. The receptor set was obtained from a human donor in good health. Some libraries in this study had Jurkat cell RNA spiked in.

In the case of this clonotype: A read error may explain this, as a much larger clone is one base away. Since no conserved phenylalanine or tryptophan closes the CDR3, a read error is the likely cause. The CDR3 DNA reads as TGTGCCAGCAGTTACGGGGGGCCAGGGGGGTTATCAGAGACCCAGTACTCC. This sequence encodes CASSYGGPGGLSETQYS. The V call is TRBV6-5, the J call TRBJ2-5; a possible D gene is TRBD1 (7 bases). Germline CDR1 MNHEY, CDR2 SVGAGI. The CDR3 runs to 17 residues. The germline V and J ends were trimmed by 2 bases and 4 bases, with 20 bases remaining between them.

This clonotype turned up a few times. This chain connects TRBV11-2 to TRBJ2-3, with D perhaps TRBD2 (6 bases). Per germline, CDR1 SGHAT and CDR2 FQNNGV. The CDR3 runs 16 residues. Trimming stripped 7 bases from V and 6 bases from J, with 23 bases between. This CDR3 reads CASNSKGGETGDTQYF. CDR3 nucleotide sequence: TGTGCCAGCAACTCCAAGGGCGGGGAAACGGGGGATACGCAGTATTTT.

This clonotype was counted only a few times. The V and J genes are TRBV6-6 and TRBJ2-3, with 12 bases fitting TRBD2. There are 20 residues in the CDR3. V gave up 4 bases and J gave up 1 base; unmatched junction bases: 15. Germline CDR1 reads MNHNY; CDR2 reads SVGAGI (reference sequence). Here the CDR3 reads CASSFQRLAGEGFGTDTQYF. CDR3 nucleotides: TGTGCCAGCAGTTTTCAACGACTAGCGGGAGAGGGTTTTGGCACAGATACGCAGTATTTT.

This clonotype was counted many times. The chain joins TRBV7-9 to TRBJ2-3; 10 bases fit TRBD2. The V and J ends lost 6 bases and 3 bases, in that order; junction bases with no gene match: 18. CDR1 and CDR2 (germline): SEHNR, FQNEAQ (reference sequence). CDR3 length: 19 amino acids. The CDR3 is CASSPRSLAGADRTDTQYF. The CDR3 DNA reads as TGTGCCAGCAGTCCCAGGTCCCTAGCGGGGGCCGATCGAACAGATACGCAGTATTTT.

This clonotype was counted a few times. The CDR3 is CASSLDPRDHEQYF. The DNA for the CDR3 is TGTGCCAGCAGCTTAGATCCCCGCGACCACGAGCAGTACTTC. The chain links TRBV11-2 to TRBJ2-7; D ambiguous. From germline, CDR1 is SGHAT and CDR2 FQNNGV. The length of the CDR3 is 14 residues. V was shortened by 0 bases and J by 5 bases, with 11 bases between the two germline ends.

This clonotype was seen a few times. This chain connects TRBV4-1 to TRBJ1-1; D call uncertain. V shed 0 bases and J shed 4 bases, with 12 bases lying between them. CDR1 MGHRA and CDR2 YSYEKL come from the germline V gene. There are 15 residues in the CDR3. CDR3 sequence: CASSQDSASRTEAFF. The CDR3 DNA reads as TGCGCCAGCAGCCAAGATTCGGCCTCGCGCACTGAAGCTTTCTTT.

This clonotype was observed a handful of times. The chain couples TRBV4-3 to TRBJ2-3; 12 positions match TRBD2. CDR3 length equals 17 residues. The junction had 7 bases not matched to a gene; V was cut back by 2 bases and J by 4 bases. Germline loops: CDR1 LGHNA, CDR2 YSLEER. The CDR3 spells CASSQQPTSGGSDTQYF. CDR3 nucleotide sequence: TGCGCCAGCAGCCAACAACCTACTAGCGGGGGGTCAGATACGCAGTATTTT.